The clone carrying this TCR beta chain has at least ten counts. This specimen belongs to a study of T-cell reconstitution after alpha-beta-depleted transplantation in children. Unique molecular identifiers were incorporated during preparation of the TCRbeta library. TCRdb processed the PCR reads anew with MiXCR; each CDR3 protein has one entry. The sample yields fewer than 550,000 distinct CDR3 sequences, about 11% seen once. Trimming took off 0 bases at V and 3 bases at J, with 6 bases between the two ends. The V gene's germline CDR1 is GTSNPN and CDR2 SVGIG (reference sequence). This CDR3 is 12 amino acids long.

The V call is TRBV30, the J call TRBJ2-7, with D perhaps matching TRBD1 (6 bases). The TCR originated in a human donor who donated a stem cell graft to a child with acute myeloid leukemia. The specimen was PBMCs from the stem cell graft donor, collected from the stem cell graft. The CDR3 DNA follows: TGTGCCTGGAGTGTAGGGGGCTACGAGCAGTACTTC. This codes for CAWSVGGYEQYF.